These T cell receptor beta chains were read from a single sample in a study of CD8 T cells in Susac syndrome. TCRdb passed the immunoSEQ multiplex PCR reads through MiXCR, listing each CDR3 protein once. Of more than 150,000 distinct CDR3 sequences detected, just under 97% appear once; the ten largest clones hold under 0.15%. Sequencing was carried out using CD8+ T cells from PBMCs. These receptors all come from a human donor with multiple sclerosis. The CDR3 runs from the conserved cysteine through the conserved F or W. Fields, in order: J gene, D gene, V gene, CDR3 protein, CDR3 DNA. The D gene is left open where the match is weak.

TRBJ2-7 . TRBV4-1 CASSQAPGYEQYF TGCGCCAGCAGCCAAGCCCCCGGCTACGAGCAGTACTTC
TRBJ1-2 . TRBV27 CASTQGRGAGYTF TGTGCCAGCACCCAAGGAAGGGGGGCTGGCTACACCTTC
TRBJ2-4 . TRBV13 CASSLGGVSIQYF TGTGCCAGCAGCTTAGGGGGAGTGAGCATTCAGTACTTC
TRBJ1-5 . TRBV12-3/TRBV12-4 CASGSGFSNQPQHF TGTGCCAGCGGTTCGGGGTTTAGCAATCAGCCCCAGCATTTT
TRBJ2-5 . TRBV20-1 CSARAGGRLETQYF TGCAGTGCTAGAGCTGGGGGGCGTCTAGAGACCCAGTACTTC
TRBJ2-1 TRBD2 TRBV12-3/TRBV12-4 CASSAQLAGRYNEQFF TGTGCCAGCAGTGCGCAGCTAGCGGGGCGCTACAATGAGCAGTTCTTC
TRBJ2-5 . TRBV7-9 CASSLAQGETQYF TGTGCCAGCAGCTTAGCGCAGGGGGAGACCCAGTACTTC
TRBJ2-1 TRBD2 TRBV20-1 CSASLLAKYNEQFF TGCAGTGCTAGCTTACTAGCGAAATACAATGAGCAGTTCTTC
TRBJ2-1 . TRBV27 CASSLRDAHEQFF TGTGCCAGCAGTTTACGGGACGCCCATGAGCAGTTCTTC
TRBJ2-1 TRBD2 TRBV2 CASNEVLLAGGSYNEQFF TGTGCCAGCAACGAGGTTTTACTAGCGGGGGGTTCCTACAATGAGCAGTTCTTC
TRBJ2-1 TRBD1 TRBV4-1 CASSPGTGTSEQFF TGCGCCAGCAGCCCCGGGACAGGGACGAGTGAGCAGTTCTTC